This T cell receptor (beta chain) comes out of a study of blood T cell repertoires in COVID-19. This clone was recorded many times. TCRdb's table, derived via immunoSEQ multiplex PCR, lists solely in-frame clones and lacks some. The sample consists of a few hundred thousand clones, 86% of them appearing once. The source material was peripheral blood. The sequence derives from an elderly man with acute or convalescent COVID-19.

CDR3 residues: CASSQGTGTEAFF. The CDR3 coding sequence is TGTGCCAGCAGCCAGGGGACAGGCACTGAAGCTTTCTTT. The gene calls are TRBV14 and TRBJ1-1; 8 nucleotides agree with TRBD1. The germline V gene has CDR1 SGHDN and CDR2 FVKESK. V lost 3 bases to trimming and J lost 4 bases; unmatched junction nucleotides: 1. There are 13 residues in the CDR3.